The 29 T cell receptor beta chains below all came from one sample that was sequenced in a study of blood T cell repertoires in COVID-19. The assay was immunoSEQ multiplex PCR, and TCRdb's table has in-frame clones only and misses some. The sample contains around 430,000 clones, approximately 90% of which appear only once. Sequencing was done on a sample of peripheral blood. The receptor set was obtained from a woman aged 50 to 60 with COVID-19, enrolled during active disease.

This chain uses TRBV2 with TRBJ2-3; a possible D gene is TRBD2 (7 bases). CDR1 is SNHLY and CDR2 is FYNNEI in the germline V gene. This CDR3 region has 14 residues. V lost 3 bases to trimming and J lost 6 bases, with 13 bases between them. The CDR3 nucleotides are TGTGCCAGCAGTGACGGGGGGCGGGCGGATACGCAGTATTTT. It specifies CASSDGGRADTQYF.

V usage is TRBV6-1 and J usage is TRBJ2-4; TRBD2 matches 7 bases. The V and J ends lost 2 bases and 2 bases, in that order; junction bases with no gene match: 3. Germline CDR1 and CDR2: MNHNS and SASEGT. This CDR3 comprises 15 residues. CDR3 nucleotide sequence: TGTGCCAGCAGTGAACTAGCGGAGACCAAAAACATTCAGTACTTC. This encodes CASSELAETKNIQYF.

The chain combines TRBV29-1 with TRBJ2-5; possible D gene TRBD1, 5 bases. CDR3 length: 12 amino acids. V shed 1 base and J shed 6 bases, with 9 bases lying between them. Germline V gives CDR1 SQVTM, CDR2 ANQGSEA. The CDR3 loop reads CSVEAGIKTQYF. The CDR3 DNA sequence: TGCAGCGTTGAAGCAGGGATAAAGACCCAGTACTTC.

The genes are TRBV11-2 and TRBJ2-7, with TRBD2 matching over 7 bases. The trim removed 1 base at V and 9 bases at J, leaving 18 bases unmatched. CDR3 length equals 17 residues. The V gene's germline CDR1 is SGHAT and CDR2 FQNNGV. CDR3 nucleotides: TGTGCCAGCAGCTTAGGAGTTAGGGCCCGGGAGGCCAGTGGGCAGTACTTC. The encoded protein is CASSLGVRAREASGQYF.

This clone was recorded a few times. The chain is built from TRBV11-2 and TRBJ1-5; TRBD1 agrees at 10 bases. The CDR3 loop spans 15 amino acids. J was trimmed by 3 bases and V by 5 bases; bases with no gene match: 4. Germline V gene data show CDR1 as SGHAT and CDR2 as FQNNGV. The CDR3 DNA reads as TGTGCCAGCAGCCAGGGACAGGGGACCAATCAGCCCCAGCATTTT. Protein: CASSQGQGTNQPQHF.

The chain links TRBV6-6 to TRBJ2-2; 7 positions match TRBD1. This CDR3 spans 15 amino acids. Germline trimming cut 4 bases from V and 2 bases from J; bases unmatched to any gene: 4. Germline lookup yields CDR1 MNHNY and CDR2 SVGAGI (reference sequence). CDR3 amino acids: CASSFRDSNTGELFF. The CDR3 DNA is TGTGCCAGCAGTTTCCGGGACAGCAACACCGGGGAGCTGTTTTTT.

The chain employs TRBV7-3 and TRBJ2-5, with 9 bases matching TRBD1. This CDR3 is built from 15 residues. CDR1 is SGHTA and CDR2 is FQGTGA in the germline V gene. J gave up 4 bases and V 5 bases, and 8 bases lay outside the gene matches. CDR3 region: CASSPDRGGGETQYF. DNA of the CDR3: TGTGCCAGCAGCCCGGACAGGGGCGGGGGAGAGACCCAGTACTTC.

The chain links TRBV5-1 to TRBJ2-5, with 9 bases matching TRBD2. CDR1 and CDR2 from the germline V gene are SGHRS and YFSETQ. This CDR3 region has 14 residues. V lost 4 bases to trimming and J lost 4 bases; unmatched junction nucleotides: 5. CDR3 residues: CASSPGLARETQYF. CDR3 bases: TGCGCCAGCAGCCCGGGACTAGCTAGAGAGACCCAGTACTTC.

The chain couples TRBV21-1 to TRBJ1-3; the table's D call of TRBD1 was not tested on the DNA. TRBV21-1 is a pseudogene locus. This CDR3 is 19 amino acids long. The CDR3: CASSNPYLSRGTVRNTIYF. The CDR3 DNA reads as TGTGCCAGCAGCAATCCTTATCTCAGCAGGGGGACGGTACGAAACACCATATATTTT.

This rearrangement joins TRBV19 to TRBJ2-2; 7 nucleotides agree with TRBD1. CDR1 is LNHDA and CDR2 is SQIVND in the germline V gene (reference sequence). Trimming removed 3 bases from V and 4 bases from J; junction bases left unmatched: 5. This CDR3 is 15 amino acids long. CDR3 sequence reads: CASSMPGGGTGELFF. The CDR3 nucleotides read TGTGCCAGTAGTATGCCAGGGGGTGGCACCGGGGAGCTGTTTTTT.

The J gene is TRBJ1-3, the V gene TRBV6-5, with 10 bases fitting TRBD1. V was clipped by 10 bases and J by 0 bases; unmatched bases: 3. The CDR3 has 14 amino acids. Germline V lookup: CDR1 MNHEY, CDR2 SVGAGI. CDR3 bases: TGTGCCATCTGGGACAGGGGCTCTGGAAACACCATATATTTT. Translating it yields CAIWDRGSGNTIYF.

The chain joins TRBV28 to TRBJ2-7; the match to TRBD2 covers 8 bases. From germline, CDR1 is MDHEN and CDR2 SYDVKM. The V segment lost 4 bases and the J segment 5 bases; nucleotides outside the gene matches: 4. The CDR3 runs to 13 residues. The CDR3: CASSSPAGDEQYF. As DNA, the CDR3 is TGTGCCAGCAGTTCCCCAGCGGGGGACGAGCAGTACTTC.

This clone was seen once. The rearrangement links TRBV19 to TRBJ1-1, with D perhaps TRBD1 (5 bases). Germline V lookup: CDR1 LNHDA, CDR2 SQIVND (reference sequence). The CDR3 is made up of 15 amino acids. Trimming pared 3 bases from V and 3 bases from J, leaving 14 bases between. CDR3 DNA sequence: TGTGCCAGTAGTATCCTCCCCCCGGGGGACACTGAAGCTTTCTTT. It specifies CASSILPPGDTEAFF. Filled out from reference TRBV19 and TRBJ1-1, the complete variable domain reads DGGITQSPKYLFRKEGQNVTLSCEQNLNHDAMYWYRQDPGQGLRLIYYSQIVNDFQKGDIAEGYSVSREKKESFPLTVTSAQKNPTAFYLCASSILPPGDTEAFFGQGTRLTVV.

This chain uses TRBV29-1 with TRBJ2-7; tentative D call: TRBD2 (6 bases). This CDR3 is 13 amino acids long. Trimming removed 5 bases at V and 3 bases at J, with 14 bases between. The germline V gene has CDR1 SQVTM and CDR2 ANQGSEA. CDR3 sequence reads: CSVKEGSNYEQYF. The CDR3 nucleotides are TGCAGCGTTAAGGAGGGGTCCAACTACGAGCAGTACTTC.

This clone was detected only once. The rearrangement links TRBV3-1 (or the pseudogene TRBV3-2) to TRBJ2-7; 13 nucleotides match TRBD2. The V gene's germline CDR1 is LGHDT and CDR2 YNNKEL (reference sequence). Germline trimming cut 2 bases from V and 0 bases from J; bases unmatched to any gene: 4. This CDR3 region has 17 residues. This CDR3 is CASSQPGLAGTSYEQYF. The CDR3 DNA reads as TGTGCCAGCAGCCAACCGGGACTAGCGGGGACCTCCTACGAGCAGTACTTC.

The J gene is TRBJ2-2, the V gene TRBV7-9; the D is unclear. This CDR3 is built from 15 residues. Germline values: CDR1 SEHNR, CDR2 FQNEAQ (reference sequence). The ends were cut back, 2 bases at V and 2 bases at J, with 9 bases in the middle. CDR3 protein: CASSLRYSNTGELFF. The CDR3 DNA sequence: TGTGCCAGCAGCTTACGGTACTCTAACACCGGGGAGCTGTTTTTT. The entire variable domain, with the rest obtained from reference TRBV7-9 and TRBJ2-2, is as follows: DTGVSQNPRHKITKRGQNVTFRCDPISEHNRLYWYRQTLGQGPEFLTYFQNEAQLEKSRLLSDRFSAERPKGSFSTLEIQRTEQGDSAMYLCASSLRYSNTGELFFGEGSRLTVL.

The V and J genes are TRBV6-5 and TRBJ1-2; 7 nucleotides align to TRBD1. CDR1 MNHEY and CDR2 SVGAGI come from the germline V gene. Losses at the gene ends were 5 bases for V and 4 bases for J; bases not matched to a gene: 7. The CDR3 runs to 14 residues. CDR3 sequence (DNA): TGTGCCAGCAGTACCGGACAGGAGTTCTATGGCTACACCTTC. Protein sequence: CASSTGQEFYGYTF.

The chain carries TRBV20-1 and TRBJ2-7; D is possibly TRBD2 (5 bases). Trimming removed 3 bases from V and 4 bases from J, with 7 bases in between. CDR3 length equals 11 residues. Germline V gene sequence: CDR1 DFQATT, CDR2 SNEGSKA (reference sequence). CDR3 amino acids: CSASTGYEQYF. CDR3 bases: TGCAGTGCTAGCACGGGATACGAGCAGTACTTC.

The rearrangement links TRBV4-2 to TRBJ2-7; weak D call: TRBD1 (5 bases). Germline V gives CDR1 LGHNA, CDR2 YNFKEQ. This CDR3 is built from 16 residues. V lost 2 bases and J lost 2, with 16 bases in between. The CDR3 region is CASSQLGRVPTYEQYF. CDR3 bases: TGTGCCAGCAGCCAACTCGGCAGGGTTCCGACCTACGAGCAGTACTTC.

The chain uses TRBV30 and TRBJ1-2, with 8 bases identical to TRBD1. The trim removed 3 bases at V and 1 base at J, leaving 10 bases unmatched. Per germline, CDR1 GTSNPN and CDR2 SVGIG (reference sequence). This CDR3 is built from 16 residues. CDR3 nucleotides: TGTGCCTGGAGACTACGGACAGGGAAGAATAACTATGGCTACACCTTC. Encoded protein: CAWRLRTGKNNYGYTF.

V gene TRBV18 combines with J gene TRBJ1-4; 8 nucleotides align to TRBD1. The germline CDR1 and CDR2 sequences are KGHSH and LQKENI. The junction had 10 bases not matched to a gene; V was cut back by 6 bases and J by 7 bases. The CDR3 contains 15 residues. CDR3 sequence: CASSRDRTGIEKLFF. The CDR3 nucleotides are TGTGCCAGCTCGCGGGACCGGACAGGGATTGAAAAACTGTTTTTT.

V is TRBV5-1 and J is TRBJ1-2, with TRBD1 matching over 7 bases. CDR3 length: 18 amino acids. Unmatched junction bases numbered 14, after V lost 3 bases and J lost 0 bases. The V gene's germline CDR1 is SGHRS and CDR2 YFSETQ. The CDR3 here is CASSSMGQTPGPNYGYTF. CDR3 bases: TGCGCCAGCAGCTCTATGGGACAGACCCCCGGACCTAACTATGGCTACACCTTC.

V and J are TRBV11-2 and TRBJ1-3; TRBD1 aligns across 7 bases. The V and J ends lost 5 bases and 3 bases, in that order; junction bases with no gene match: 4. Germline values: CDR1 SGHAT, CDR2 FQNNGV. The CDR3 runs 14 residues. This CDR3 reads CASSPDRVGNTIYF. CDR3 DNA sequence: TGTGCCAGCAGCCCAGACAGGGTTGGAAACACCATATATTTT.

This chain links TRBV7-6 with TRBJ1-4, with D unclear. The V gene lost 1 base and the J gene lost 0 bases, with 6 bases spanning the gap. The CDR3 sequence is 15 residues long. CDR1 and CDR2 from the germline V gene are SGHVS and FNYEAQ. This CDR3 is CASSLGASTNEKLFF. The CDR3 coding sequence is TGTGCCAGCAGCTTAGGGGCGTCAACTAATGAAAAACTGTTTTTT.

The chain is built from TRBV19 and TRBJ1-5, with TRBD1 matching over 11 bases. J lost 4 bases, V lost 5 bases, and 10 bases had no gene match. Germline CDR1 is LNHDA and CDR2 is SQIVND (reference sequence). This CDR3 contains 17 residues. The CDR3 protein is CASSPRVGDRGNQPQHF. CDR3 coding DNA: TGTGCCAGTAGTCCGCGGGTAGGGGACAGGGGGAATCAGCCCCAGCATTTT.

This chain uses TRBV24-1 with TRBJ2-2, with a possible D match to TRBD2 (5 bases). Deletions cut 1 base from V and 3 bases from J, with 5 bases between. Germline V gives CDR1 KGHDR, CDR2 SFDVKD. This CDR3 spans 14 amino acids. The chain's CDR3 is CATSDFGDTGELFF. DNA for the CDR3: TGTGCCACCAGTGATTTCGGGGACACCGGGGAGCTGTTTTTT.

This chain connects TRBV19 to TRBJ1-2; 12 nucleotides match TRBD1. V lost 5 bases and J lost 7; bases outside the gene matches: 11. CDR1 is LNHDA and CDR2 is SQIVND in the germline V gene (reference sequence). The CDR3 is made up of 16 amino acids. CDR3 residues: CASSHGTGGGRLGYTF. CDR3 nucleotide sequence: TGTGCCAGTAGTCACGGGACAGGGGGCGGAAGACTTGGCTACACCTTC. Supplemented by reference TRBV19 and TRBJ1-2, the full variable domain reads DGGITQSPKYLFRKEGQNVTLSCEQNLNHDAMYWYRQDPGQGLRLIYYSQIVNDFQKGDIAEGYSVSREKKESFPLTVTSAQKNPTAFYLCASSHGTGGGRLGYTFGSGTRLTVV.

For this clone: This sample includes further DNA sequences coding for the same CDR3. The chain uses TRBV6-1 and TRBJ2-3, with 7 bases identical to TRBD2. This CDR3 region has 15 residues. After removal of 3 bases from V and 4 bases from J, the junction contained 7 bases not matched to a gene. The germline CDR1 and CDR2 sequences are MNHNS and SASEGT. Here the CDR3 reads CASSEGLADPDTQYF. DNA of the CDR3: TGTGCCAGCAGTGAGGGGCTAGCGGACCCAGATACGCAGTATTTT.

This clone was counted a single time. The V call is TRBV7-2, the J call TRBJ2-5, with 12 bases that match TRBD2. The CDR3 extends over 15 amino acids. Germline CDR1 is SGHTA and CDR2 is FQGNSA. The V gene end was trimmed by 2 bases and the J gene end by 4 bases; junction bases not matched to a gene: 2. The CDR3 loop is CASSLQTSGGETQYF. The CDR3 DNA sequence: TGTGCCAGCAGCTTACAGACTAGCGGGGGAGAGACCCAGTACTTC.